This T cell receptor beta chain came from a study of T cells in Graves' hyperthyroidism and ophthalmopathy. Study overall: Peripheral blood collection took place at initial diagnosis, before any treatment.

Findings and caveats of the study: In simple terms, a model built on 13 V-J features told ophthalmopathy apart from stable hyperthyroidism.

RNA transcripts yielded amplified TCR beta CDR3 regions. The TCR CDR3 was amplified in a first-round RT-PCR using the HTBI primer set. TCRdb independently ran MiXCR on the multiplex PCR reads; one entry per CDR3 protein. The data hold about 560,000 distinct CDR3 sequences, with over 15% observed a single time. This clonotype was observed a few times. Antigen: not known. Newly diagnosed hyperthyroidism, duration under 2 months, in patients aged 18 to 65. Fresh peripheral blood, 10 ml, was the source of the PBMCs. The germline V gene encodes CDR1 MDHEN and CDR2 SYDVKM. The CDR3 sequence is 15 residues long. Trimming pared 6 bases from V and 1 base from J, leaving 15 bases between.

The genes are TRBV28 and TRBJ2-5; weak D call: TRBD1 (6 bases). This sequence was found in a woman aged 18-35 years with Graves' hyperthyroidism. Sequencing was performed on blood. CDR3 sequence (DNA): TGTGCCAGCAGACTAAGGTGGACAGTCCAAGAGACCCAGTACTTC. Residues: CASRLRWTVQETQYF.